The rows below give T cell receptor beta chains drawn from one sample of a study of shared T cell receptors in the human thymus. Libraries were prepared by immunoSEQ multiplex PCR; TCRdb keeps only in-frame clonotypes and omits some of them. This sample carries hundreds of thousands of clones, around 87% of them seen once, and the ten largest clones take around 0.01%. These data were also filed under a second study, of human thymus T cells.

The material sequenced was thymocytes. The receptor set was obtained from a boy under two years old with a congenital heart defect. The CDR3 runs from the conserved cysteine through the conserved F or W. Each record gives: clone size, D gene, V gene, J gene, CDR3 DNA, CDR3 protein. The D gene is left open where the match is weak. Only some rows state a clone size, as once, few, many or a class for expanded clones.

abundance: once; d_gene: -; v_gene: TRBV6-1; j_gene: TRBJ2-1; CDR3nt: TGTGCCAGCAAGGAACTAGGGGGCTACAATGAGCAGTTCTTC; CDR3aa: CASKELGGYNEQFF
abundance: -; d_gene: -; v_gene: TRBV6-6; j_gene: TRBJ2-1; CDR3nt: TGTGCCAGCGGGGCAGGGGCCGAAGCCTACAATGAGCAGTTCTTC; CDR3aa: CASGAGAEAYNEQFF
abundance: -; d_gene: TRBD1; v_gene: TRBV25-1; j_gene: TRBJ2-1; CDR3nt: TGTGCCAGCAGTGACCCAGGACAGGGTTCCAATGAGCAGTTCTTC; CDR3aa: CASSDPGQGSNEQFF
abundance: -; d_gene: TRBD1; v_gene: TRBV5-6; j_gene: TRBJ2-3; CDR3nt: TGTGCCAGCAGCGGACCGGACAGGGTGGAAGCAGATACGCAGTATTTT; CDR3aa: CASSGPDRVEADTQYF
abundance: -; d_gene: TRBD2; v_gene: TRBV27; j_gene: TRBJ2-7; CDR3nt: TGTGCCAGCAGTCTCCGGGGACTAGCAGCCTACGAGCAGTACTTC; CDR3aa: CASSLRGLAAYEQYF
abundance: -; d_gene: -; v_gene: TRBV5-6; j_gene: TRBJ1-5; CDR3nt: TGTGCCAGCAGCTTGTGGGGTGGACAGTATAGCAATCAGCCCCAGCATTTT; CDR3aa: CASSLWGGQYSNQPQHF
abundance: -; d_gene: TRBD2; v_gene: TRBV10-2; j_gene: TRBJ2-1; CDR3nt: TGCGCCAGCAGTGACACTAGCGGGAGGGTGGATGAGCAGTTCTTC; CDR3aa: CASSDTSGRVDEQFF
abundance: -; d_gene: -; v_gene: TRBV10-3; j_gene: TRBJ2-1; CDR3nt: TGTGCCATCACCCCGGAGCCCTACAATGAGCAGTTCTTC; CDR3aa: CAITPEPYNEQFF
abundance: -; d_gene: TRBD2; v_gene: TRBV29-1; j_gene: TRBJ2-1; CDR3nt: TGCAGCGTTGTTACGGGCGGGAGCCGCGAGAATGAGCAGTTCTTC; CDR3aa: CSVVTGGSRENEQFF
abundance: -; d_gene: -; v_gene: TRBV11-2; j_gene: TRBJ1-3; CDR3nt: TGTGCCAGCAGCTTAACCAGTGGAAACACCATATATTTT; CDR3aa: CASSLTSGNTIYF
abundance: -; d_gene: TRBD1; v_gene: TRBV23-1; j_gene: TRBJ2-7; CDR3nt: TGCGCCAGCAGTCCCCCGGGGGGTCTCCAACAGGGGGCCCGGAACTACGAGCAGTACTTC; CDR3aa: CASSPPGGLQQGARNYEQYF
abundance: -; d_gene: TRBD2; v_gene: TRBV4-3; j_gene: TRBJ2-7; CDR3nt: TGCGCCAGCAGTCGGACTAGCGGGAGGGCCGTAGACGAGCAGTACTTC; CDR3aa: CASSRTSGRAVDEQYF
abundance: -; d_gene: TRBD2; v_gene: TRBV5-1; j_gene: TRBJ2-1; CDR3nt: TGCGCCAGCAGCCCCCTACTAGCGGGAGCTACCAATGAGCAGTTCTTC; CDR3aa: CASSPLLAGATNEQFF
abundance: -; d_gene: TRBD1; v_gene: TRBV15; j_gene: TRBJ1-2; CDR3nt: TGTGCCACCAGCACTCCTAGCAGGGGGCGTATCTATGGCTACACCTTC; CDR3aa: CATSTPSRGRIYGYTF
abundance: -; d_gene: -; v_gene: TRBV27; j_gene: TRBJ2-3; CDR3nt: TGTGCCAGCAGGGGAGCGTCCGGCCCAGATACGCAGTATTTT; CDR3aa: CASRGASGPDTQYF
abundance: -; d_gene: -; v_gene: TRBV2; j_gene: TRBJ2-2; CDR3nt: TGTGCCAGCAGTGAAGGGGCCACCGGGGAGCTGTTTTTT; CDR3aa: CASSEGATGELFF
abundance: -; d_gene: -; v_gene: TRBV28; j_gene: TRBJ2-1; CDR3nt: TGTGCCAGCATTCCTCCCCCCTCCTTGCTAGCCGGTAACAATGAGCAGTTCTTC; CDR3aa: CASIPPPSLLAGNNEQFF
abundance: -; d_gene: -; v_gene: TRBV6-5; j_gene: TRBJ2-7; CDR3nt: TGTGCCAGCGGAAGACGGGTATACGAGCAGTACTTC; CDR3aa: CASGRRVYEQYF
abundance: -; d_gene: TRBD2; v_gene: TRBV11-3; j_gene: TRBJ2-3; CDR3nt: TGTGCCAGCAGTTCAAAGCGGGAGAGGGGGGCCGGAGATACGCAGTATTTT; CDR3aa: CASSSKRERGAGDTQYF
abundance: -; d_gene: TRBD1; v_gene: TRBV27; j_gene: TRBJ2-1; CDR3nt: TGTGCCAGCACAGGGGGAGATGAGCAGTTCTTC; CDR3aa: CASTGGDEQFF
abundance: -; d_gene: -; v_gene: TRBV27; j_gene: TRBJ2-2; CDR3nt: TGTGCCAGCGGTTGGGGGCGGCGCACCGGGGAGCTGTTTTTT; CDR3aa: CASGWGRRTGELFF
abundance: -; d_gene: TRBD2; v_gene: TRBV5-6; j_gene: TRBJ2-7; CDR3nt: TGTGCCAGCAGCTTGGGACTAGCGGAGCGCTACGAGCAGTACTTC; CDR3aa: CASSLGLAERYEQYF
abundance: -; d_gene: TRBD1; v_gene: TRBV4-1; j_gene: TRBJ2-4; CDR3nt: TGCGCCAGCAGCCAAGACCCCCATCAGGGGGCAGAAGGCATTCAGTACTTC; CDR3aa: CASSQDPHQGAEGIQYF
abundance: -; d_gene: TRBD1; v_gene: TRBV6-1; j_gene: TRBJ2-6; CDR3nt: TGTGCCAGCAGTGAAGGGGACAGGGACGGGCTAGGGGCCAACGTCCTGACTTTC; CDR3aa: CASSEGDRDGLGANVLTF
abundance: -; d_gene: TRBD1; v_gene: TRBV2; j_gene: TRBJ1-2; CDR3nt: TGTGCCAGCAGACTGGACAGGTACGGCATTGGCTACACCTTC; CDR3aa: CASRLDRYGIGYTF
abundance: -; d_gene: -; v_gene: TRBV7-8; j_gene: TRBJ2-7; CDR3nt: TGTGCCAGCAGCGCCGAAACAGGGCCCCCCCAGTACGAGCAGTACTTC; CDR3aa: CASSAETGPPQYEQYF
abundance: -; d_gene: TRBD2; v_gene: TRBV15; j_gene: TRBJ2-2; CDR3nt: TGTGCCACCAGCAGCCTAGCGGTGGGGGGCGGGGAGCTGTTTTTT; CDR3aa: CATSSLAVGGGELFF